This T cell receptor (beta chain) was identified during a study of blood T cell repertoires in COVID-19. The overall study: There were acute and convalescent COVID-19 samples, and they came from the United States, Italy and Spain. The cDNA or gDNA used as material had been derived from T cells, B-cell-depleted T cells, or PBMCs.

This CDR3 is 14 amino acids long. J was trimmed by 4 bases and V by 7 bases; bases with no gene match: 8. Germline V gene lookup returns CDR1 LNHDA and CDR2 SQIVND (reference sequence). Sequenced by immunoSEQ multiplex PCR; TCRdb stores in-frame clones only, minus some. The repertoire has 250,000 or so clones, 82% of them found once; the top ten carry around 2%. The sequence came from a woman at least 80 years old with acute or convalescent COVID-19. The rearrangement uses TRBV19 and TRBJ2-3; 7 positions agree with TRBD2. Sequenced input: peripheral blood. The CDR3 DNA is TGTGCCAGTACCCGGGGAGGGGTGGCAGATACGCAGTATTTT. Translating gives CASTRGGVADTQYF.